The text below deals with one T cell receptor (beta chain). A junction boundary mismatches the germline segment, possibly from a read error. These data are taken from a study of cytomegalovirus exposure and HLA in healthy donors. Looked up from germline, CDR1 is SNHLY and CDR2 is FYNNEI. The CDR3 runs to 13 residues. The study ran its PCR with 60 Vbeta and 13 Jbeta primers. Data came from immunoSEQ multiplex PCR; TCRdb stores just in-frame clones and leaves some out. There are 150,000 or so clones in the sample; less than 80% occur only once, and approximately 2.1% lies in the top ten. The chain is built from TRBV2 and TRBJ2-1, with D perhaps matching TRBD2 (6 bases). This TCR was sampled from a man aged 25 to 40 in good health and CMV-seronegative. The sample taken for sequencing was PBMCs. The DNA of the CDR3 is TGTGCCAGCAGGCAACGAGTAGCGGCAGCTTGGATCTTC. Its protein is CASRQRVAAAWIF.